This T cell receptor beta chain was obtained from a study of cytomegalovirus exposure and HLA in healthy donors. Overall study findings and caveats: Links to common viral pathogens appeared, in a later analysis, for several of the most significant clusters. Earlier analysis yielded a pattern in which most TCR beta V segments were productive about 90% or about 30% of the time. As confirmed in vitro, a few CMV-associated chains were specific for CMV antigens. The dataset shows that most TCR sequences were rare, while some public TCRs occurred in many donors.

This CDR3 is built from 17 residues. Germline V gene data show CDR1 as SGHAT and CDR2 as FQNNGV. V was shortened by 0 bases and J by 0 bases, with 9 bases between the two germline ends. Details on this clone: The antigen is unknown.

The PCR employed 60 Vbeta primers together with 13 Jbeta primers. Produced via immunoSEQ multiplex PCR; TCRdb's table is partial and in-frame only. The sample yields over 150,000 clones, more than 85% seen once. The sequencing sample was made of PBMCs. The chain employs TRBV11-2 and TRBJ2-6, with D uncertain. The receptor comes from a girl under three years old in good health and CMV-seronegative. CDR3: CASSLEPRPSGANVLTF. The DNA for the CDR3 is TGTGCCAGCAGCTTAGAACCTAGACCCTCTGGGGCCAACGTCCTGACTTTC.